This T cell receptor beta chain appears in the sequencing data of a study of T-cell memory formation after mild COVID-19. This CDR3 has 17 amino acids. V dropped 3 bases and J dropped 2; count of bases not matched to a gene: 11. Constant-segment primers served in 5'RACE that generated TCR alpha and TCR beta cDNA libraries bearing sample barcodes and UMIs. MiXCR, applied by TCRdb to the 5' RACE reads, yields one record per CDR3 protein. The sample lists approximately 350,000 distinct CDR3 sequences; 25% to 30% were seen once. Study results and caveats: The study found contracting CD4+ clones mainly in CM and EM and contracting CD8+ clones in EMRA. Proof of SARS-CoV-2 specificity was absent for the second-wave clones that crested on day 37. Some clones that responded turned up in pre-infection memory, which suggests that cross-reactive memory joined in.

Notes on this clonotype: Its antigen is unidentified.

The sequence was obtained from an adult woman who had mild COVID-19 (a few samples of this study predate the infection). Cell type and time point are not known. The sequenced sample consisted of PBMCs or a T cell subset sorted from them (not recorded which). The chain links TRBV12-3 or TRBV12-4 to TRBJ2-5; TRBD1 agrees at 8 bases. CDR3 in DNA: TGTGCCAGCAGTTTCGGGGACAGGCACTCCTTTCAAGAGACCCAGTACTTC. Protein: CASSFGDRHSFQETQYF.